A selection of T cell receptor beta chains follows, all from one sample in a study of blood T cell repertoires in COVID-19. Profiled with immunoSEQ multiplex PCR; TCRdb holds only in-frame clones, not every one. Among about 210,000 clones listed, around 81% were seen once. Input material: PBMCs or T cells enriched from blood (not recorded which). These receptors were taken from a man aged 30 to 45 with acute COVID-19. Both conserved end residues are part of each CDR3. The order of the fields is D gene, V gene, J gene, clone size, CDR3 protein, CDR3 DNA. D genes are given only for firm matches. Part of the rows lack a size; the others show once, few, many or a class for expanded clones.

NA	TRBV5-6	TRBJ1-5	once	CASSPGGQHYQPQHF	TGTGCCAGCAGCCCCGGCGGACAGCACTATCAGCCCCAGCATTTT
NA	TRBV11-2	TRBJ1-2	few	CASSPREGGGYTF	TGTGCCAGCAGCCCCCGCGAGGGTGGGGGCTACACCTTC
NA	TRBV7-2	TRBJ1-3	NA	CASSLYSGNTIYF	TGTGCCAGCAGCCTCTACTCTGGAAACACCATATATTTT
TRBD2	TRBV3-1/TRBV3-2	TRBJ2-7	few	CASSQPSGTSGGDQYF	TGTGCCAGCAGCCAGCCCTCGGGGACTAGCGGGGGGGATCAGTACTTC
TRBD1	TRBV5-1	TRBJ2-3	NA	CASTPVRDRPADTQYF	TGCGCCAGCACCCCCGTCCGGGACAGGCCCGCCGATACGCAGTATTTT
TRBD2	TRBV7-6	TRBJ2-3	NA	CASSSLGGISNTQYF	TGTGCCAGCAGCTCCCTGGGGGGGATCTCTAATACGCAGTATTTT
NA	TRBV25-1	TRBJ2-1	NA	CASSGFGGAGNEQFF	TGTGCCAGCAGTGGGTTTGGTGGGGCCGGAAATGAGCAGTTCTTC
NA	TRBV7-9	TRBJ1-4	NA	CASSPSGRSTNEKLFF	TGTGCCAGCAGCCCGTCCGGGAGGTCAACTAATGAAAAACTGTTTTTT
TRBD1	TRBV5-1	TRBJ2-3	NA	CASSLGQGFIDTQYF	TGCGCCAGCAGCCTGGGACAGGGGTTTATAGATACGCAGTATTTT
NA	TRBV19	TRBJ1-5	NA	CASSLLDSSGQPQHF	TGTGCCAGTAGCCTTCTGGACAGTTCGGGTCAGCCCCAGCATTTT
TRBD2	TRBV11-2	TRBJ2-1	NA	CASSTRLAGGPYNEQFF	TGTGCCAGCAGCACGCGACTAGCGGGGGGTCCCTACAATGAGCAGTTCTTC
TRBD1	TRBV5-1	TRBJ2-7	NA	CASSWTGEEQYF	TGCGCCAGCAGCTGGACAGGGGAGGAGCAGTACTTC
NA	TRBV7-2	TRBJ2-4	NA	CASSVSYSSVQYF	TGTGCCAGCAGCGTCTCCTATAGTTCGGTTCAGTACTTC
NA	TRBV2	TRBJ1-5	NA	CASSIGLQNQPQHF	TGTGCCAGCAGTATTGGACTTCAAAATCAGCCCCAGCATTTT